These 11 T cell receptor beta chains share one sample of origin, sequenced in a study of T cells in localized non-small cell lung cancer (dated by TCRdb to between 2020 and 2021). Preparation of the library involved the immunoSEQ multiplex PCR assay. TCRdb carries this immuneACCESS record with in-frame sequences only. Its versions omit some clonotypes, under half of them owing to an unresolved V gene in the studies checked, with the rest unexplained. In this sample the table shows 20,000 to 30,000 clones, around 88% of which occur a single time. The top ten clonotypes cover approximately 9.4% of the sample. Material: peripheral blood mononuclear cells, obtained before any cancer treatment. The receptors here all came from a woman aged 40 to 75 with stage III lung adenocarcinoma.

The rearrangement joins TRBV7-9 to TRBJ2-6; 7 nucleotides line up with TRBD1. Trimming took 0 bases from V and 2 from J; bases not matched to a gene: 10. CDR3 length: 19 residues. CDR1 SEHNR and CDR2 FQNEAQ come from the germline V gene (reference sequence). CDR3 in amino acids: CASSLALGATGTGANVLTF. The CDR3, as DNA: TGTGCCAGCAGCTTAGCCCTCGGTGCGACAGGGACTGGGGCCAACGTCCTGACTTTC.

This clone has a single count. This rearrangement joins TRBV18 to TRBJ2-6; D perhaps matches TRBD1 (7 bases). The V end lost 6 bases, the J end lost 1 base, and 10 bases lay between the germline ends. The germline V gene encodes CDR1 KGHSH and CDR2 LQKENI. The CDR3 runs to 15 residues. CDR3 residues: CASSAGGSGANVLTF. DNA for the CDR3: TGTGCCAGCTCCGCAGGGGGGTCTGGGGCCAACGTCCTGACTTTC.

The CDR3 DNA reads TGTGCTAGTGGACGGAGCGGGGGGGCTGCTAATGAGCAGTTCTTC. Amino acid sequence: CASGRSGGAANEQFF. The J gene is TRBJ2-1, the V gene TRBV12-5; 10 bases match TRBD2. CDR1 is LGHNT, CDR2 FRNRAP, per germline. V was pared by 6 bases and J by 7 bases, with 9 bases of the junction left unmatched. CDR3 length equals 15 residues.

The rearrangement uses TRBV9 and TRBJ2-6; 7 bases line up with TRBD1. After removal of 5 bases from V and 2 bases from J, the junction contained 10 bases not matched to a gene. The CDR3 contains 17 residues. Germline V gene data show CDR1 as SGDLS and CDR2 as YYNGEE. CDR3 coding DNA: TGTGCCAGCAGGGACGACAGGGATCGACCTGGGGCCAACGTCCTGACTTTC. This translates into CASRDDRDRPGANVLTF.

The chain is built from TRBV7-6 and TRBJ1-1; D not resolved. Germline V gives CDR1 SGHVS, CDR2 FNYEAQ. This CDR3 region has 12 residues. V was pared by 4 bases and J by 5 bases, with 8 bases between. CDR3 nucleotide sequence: TGTGCCAGCAGCTCATCTCGGACTGAAGCTTTCTTT. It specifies CASSSSRTEAFF.

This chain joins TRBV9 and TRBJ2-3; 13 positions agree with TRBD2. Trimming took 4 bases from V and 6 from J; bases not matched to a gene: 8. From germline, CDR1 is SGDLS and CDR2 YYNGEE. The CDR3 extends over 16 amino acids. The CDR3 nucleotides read TGTGCCAGCAGCCCCCCGGGACTAGCGGGATCTGATACGCAGTATTTT. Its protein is CASSPPGLAGSDTQYF.

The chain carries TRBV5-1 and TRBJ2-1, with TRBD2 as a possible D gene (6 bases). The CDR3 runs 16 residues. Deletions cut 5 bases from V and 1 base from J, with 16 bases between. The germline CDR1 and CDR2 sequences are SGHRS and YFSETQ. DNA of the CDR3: TGCGCCAGCAGGCCTCGGGCTAGCGTTTCCTACAATGAGCAGTTCTTC. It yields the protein CASRPRASVSYNEQFF.

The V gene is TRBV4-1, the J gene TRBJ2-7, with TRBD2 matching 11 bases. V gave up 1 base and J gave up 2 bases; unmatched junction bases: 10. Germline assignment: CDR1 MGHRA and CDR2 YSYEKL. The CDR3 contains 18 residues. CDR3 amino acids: CASSQVSPTSGEPYEQYF. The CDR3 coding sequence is TGCGCCAGCAGCCAAGTGTCCCCGACTAGCGGGGAACCCTACGAGCAGTACTTC.

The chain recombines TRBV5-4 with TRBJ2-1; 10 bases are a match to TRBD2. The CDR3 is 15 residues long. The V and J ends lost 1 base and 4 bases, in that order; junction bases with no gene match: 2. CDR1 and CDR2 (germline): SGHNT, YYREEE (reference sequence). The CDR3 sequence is CASSLTSGVYNEQFF. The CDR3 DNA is TGTGCCAGCAGCTTGACTAGCGGGGTTTACAATGAGCAGTTCTTC. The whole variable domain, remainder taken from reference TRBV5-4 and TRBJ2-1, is ETGVTQSPTHLIKTRGQQVTLRCSSQSGHNTVSWYQQALGQGPQFIFQYYREEENGRGNFPPRFSGLQFPNYSSELNVNALELDDSALYLCASSLTSGVYNEQFFGPGTRLTVL.

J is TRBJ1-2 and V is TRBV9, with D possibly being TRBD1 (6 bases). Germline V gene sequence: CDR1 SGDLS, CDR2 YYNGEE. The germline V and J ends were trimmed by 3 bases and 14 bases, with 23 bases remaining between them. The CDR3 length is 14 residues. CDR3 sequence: CASSDDNRVPGETF. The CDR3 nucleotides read TGTGCCAGCAGCGACGATAACAGGGTCCCCGGAGAGACCTTC.

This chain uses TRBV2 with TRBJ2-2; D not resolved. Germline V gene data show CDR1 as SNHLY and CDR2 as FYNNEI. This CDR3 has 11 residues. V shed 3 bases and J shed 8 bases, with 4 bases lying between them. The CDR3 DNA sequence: TGTGCCAGCAGTGATATTGGGGAGCTGTTTTTT. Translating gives CASSDIGELFF.